This T cell receptor beta chain was sequenced during a study of metastatic and nonmetastatic thyroid tumors. V gave up 2 bases and J gave up 10 bases, with 6 bases separating them. This CDR3 has 11 residues. In the original processing: It was from CDR3 differences across clinicopathological groups that a distant-metastasis classifier for papillary thyroid cancer was built. MiXCR was used by TCRdb to re-call the PCR reads. Clone size and V and J calls follow TCRdb, not the original study. The sample has over 15,000 clones, over 15% seen once. There were no patients who had received any treatment before thyroid surgery.

V is TRBV12-3 or TRBV12-4 and J is TRBJ2-1; D gene unclear. The material sequenced was blood. The sequence was obtained from a male donor with papillary thyroid cancer or a benign thyroid nodule (not recorded which). Some clones in this sample may be carry-over from other donors' samples. The CDR3 DNA sequence: TGTGCCAGCAGTTTAAAAATGGAGCAGTTCTTC. Translated: CASSLKMEQFF.